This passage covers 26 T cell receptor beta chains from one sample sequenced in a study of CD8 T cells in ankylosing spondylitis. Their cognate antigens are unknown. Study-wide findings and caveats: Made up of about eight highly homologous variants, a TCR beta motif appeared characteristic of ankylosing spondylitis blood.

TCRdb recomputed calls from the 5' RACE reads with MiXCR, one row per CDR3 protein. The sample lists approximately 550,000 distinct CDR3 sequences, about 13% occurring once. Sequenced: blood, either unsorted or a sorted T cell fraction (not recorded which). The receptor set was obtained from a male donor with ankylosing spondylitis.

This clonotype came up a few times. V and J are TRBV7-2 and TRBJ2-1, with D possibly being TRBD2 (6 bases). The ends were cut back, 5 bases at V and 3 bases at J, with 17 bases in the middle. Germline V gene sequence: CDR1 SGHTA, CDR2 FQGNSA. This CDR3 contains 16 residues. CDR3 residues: CASSRVPGTGYNEQFF. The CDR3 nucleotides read TGTGCCAGCAGCAGGGTCCCCGGGACTGGCTACAATGAGCAGTTCTTC.

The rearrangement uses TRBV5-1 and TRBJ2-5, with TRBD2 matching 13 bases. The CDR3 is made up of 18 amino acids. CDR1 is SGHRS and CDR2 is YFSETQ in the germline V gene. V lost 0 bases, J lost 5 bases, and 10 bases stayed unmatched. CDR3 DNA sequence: TGCGCCAGCAGCTTGGCGGGACTAGCGGGAAATCGGGGGGAGACCCAGTACTTC. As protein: CASSLAGLAGNRGETQYF. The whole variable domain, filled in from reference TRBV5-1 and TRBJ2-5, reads KAGVTQTPRYLIKTRGQQVTLSCSPISGHRSVSWYQQTPGQGLQFLFEYFSETQRNKGNFPGRFSGRQFSNSRSEMNVSTLELGDSALYLCASSLAGLAGNRGETQYFGPGTRLLVL.

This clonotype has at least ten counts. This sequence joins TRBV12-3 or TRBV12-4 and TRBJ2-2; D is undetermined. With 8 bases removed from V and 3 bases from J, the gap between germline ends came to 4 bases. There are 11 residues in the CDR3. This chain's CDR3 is CASLYTGELFF. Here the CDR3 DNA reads TGTGCCAGCCTATACACCGGGGAGCTGTTTTTT.

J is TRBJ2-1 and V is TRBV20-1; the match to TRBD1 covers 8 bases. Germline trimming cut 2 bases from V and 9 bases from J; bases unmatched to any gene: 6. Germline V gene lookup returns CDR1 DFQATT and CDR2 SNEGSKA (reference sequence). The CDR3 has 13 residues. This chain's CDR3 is CSARIRGTGEQFF. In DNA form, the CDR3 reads TGCAGTGCTAGAATCAGGGGGACAGGTGAGCAGTTCTTC.

CDR3: CASSVGGQAGNTIYF. The CDR3 region has the DNA TGTGCCAGCAGCGTAGGGGGGCAAGCTGGAAACACCATATATTTT. The chain combines TRBV9 with TRBJ1-3, with a tentative D call TRBD1 (6 bases). V was shortened by 0 bases and J by 2 bases, with 9 bases between the two germline ends. CDR1 SGDLS and CDR2 YYNGEE come from the germline V gene. This CDR3 has 15 residues.

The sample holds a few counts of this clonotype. The DNA of the CDR3 is TGTGCCAGCAGTTCGACACAGGGGAGGAGGTATCAGCCCCAGCATTTT. It encodes CASSSTQGRRYQPQHF. The chain has TRBV12-3 or TRBV12-4 and TRBJ1-5; TRBD1 aligns across 7 bases. This CDR3 has 16 residues. V was pared by 4 bases and J by 5 bases, with 11 bases of the junction left unmatched.

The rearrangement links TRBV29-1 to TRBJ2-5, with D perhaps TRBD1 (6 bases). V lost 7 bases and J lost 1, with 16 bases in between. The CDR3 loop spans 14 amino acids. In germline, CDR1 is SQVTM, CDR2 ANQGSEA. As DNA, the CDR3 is TGCAGCGCCCGAAAAGGACAGCTCCAAGAGACCCAGTACTTC. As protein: CSARKGQLQETQYF.

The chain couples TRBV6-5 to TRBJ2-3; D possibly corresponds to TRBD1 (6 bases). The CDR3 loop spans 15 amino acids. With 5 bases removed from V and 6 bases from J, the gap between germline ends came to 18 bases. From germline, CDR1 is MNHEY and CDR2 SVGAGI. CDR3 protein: CASSTSTGPWDTQYF. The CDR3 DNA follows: TGTGCCAGCAGTACATCGACAGGCCCGTGGGATACGCAGTATTTT.

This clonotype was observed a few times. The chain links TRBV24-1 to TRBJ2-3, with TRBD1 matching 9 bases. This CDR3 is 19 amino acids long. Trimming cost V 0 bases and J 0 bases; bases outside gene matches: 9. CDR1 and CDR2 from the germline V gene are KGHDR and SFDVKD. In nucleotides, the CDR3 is TGTGCCACCAGTGATTTGAGGACAGGGGCTTTCTCTAGCACAGATACGCAGTATTTT. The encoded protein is CATSDLRTGAFSSTDTQYF.

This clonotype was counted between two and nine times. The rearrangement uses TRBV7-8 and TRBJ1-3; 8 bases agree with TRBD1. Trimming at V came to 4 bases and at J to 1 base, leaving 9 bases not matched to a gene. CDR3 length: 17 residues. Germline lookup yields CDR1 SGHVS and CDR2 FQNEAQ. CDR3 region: CASSSGQGTRSGNTIYF. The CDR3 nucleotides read TGTGCCAGCAGCTCCGGACAGGGAACAAGATCTGGAAACACCATATATTTT.

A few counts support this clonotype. Here the CDR3 reads CASSFLGSDTEAFF. The CDR3 DNA reads as TGTGCCAGCAGCTTTTTAGGGTCGGACACTGAAGCTTTCTTT. The V gene is TRBV7-8, the J gene TRBJ1-1, with D unresolved. Germline V lookup: CDR1 SGHVS, CDR2 FQNEAQ. V shed 3 bases and J shed 3 bases, with 11 bases lying between them. The CDR3 is 14 residues long.

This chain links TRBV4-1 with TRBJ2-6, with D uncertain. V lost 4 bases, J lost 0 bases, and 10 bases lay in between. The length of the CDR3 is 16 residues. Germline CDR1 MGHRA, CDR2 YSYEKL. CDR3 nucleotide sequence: TGCGCCAGCAGCCCATGGGCCCGCTCTGGGGCCAACGTCCTGACTTTC. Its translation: CASSPWARSGANVLTF.

CDR3 in DNA: TGTGCCAGCAGCCGCATCGACCTGCTCTCCTACGAGCAGTACTTC. Translating gives CASSRIDLLSYEQYF. The V gene is TRBV5-6, the J gene TRBJ2-7; no definite D call. The germline V gene has CDR1 SGHDT and CDR2 YYEEEE. V gave up 4 bases and J gave up 0 bases, with 14 bases separating them. The CDR3 length is 15 residues.

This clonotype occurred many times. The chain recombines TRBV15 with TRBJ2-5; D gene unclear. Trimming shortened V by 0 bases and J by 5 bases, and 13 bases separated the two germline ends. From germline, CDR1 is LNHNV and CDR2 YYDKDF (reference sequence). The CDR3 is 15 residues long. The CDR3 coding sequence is TGTGCCACCAGCAGAGATGGAAAGGGCCCCGAGACCCAGTACTTC. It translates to CATSRDGKGPETQYF.

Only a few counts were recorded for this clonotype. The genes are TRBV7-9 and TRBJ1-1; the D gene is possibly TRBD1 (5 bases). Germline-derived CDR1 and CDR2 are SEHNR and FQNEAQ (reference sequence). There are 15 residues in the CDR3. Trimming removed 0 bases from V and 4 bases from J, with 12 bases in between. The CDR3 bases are TGTGCCAGCAGCTTAGCGGCAGGGAAGGGCACTGAAGCTTTCTTT. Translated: CASSLAAGKGTEAFF.

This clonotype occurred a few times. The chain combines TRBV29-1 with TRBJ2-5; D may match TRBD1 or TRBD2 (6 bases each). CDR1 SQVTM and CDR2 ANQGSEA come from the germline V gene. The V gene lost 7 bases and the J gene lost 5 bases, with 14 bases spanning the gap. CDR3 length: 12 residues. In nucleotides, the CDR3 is TGCAGCGGGGGGGCCCGGGGGGAGACCCAGTACTTC. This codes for CSGGARGETQYF. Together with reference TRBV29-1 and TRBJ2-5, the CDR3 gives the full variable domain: SAVISQKPSRDICQRGTSLTIQCQVDSQVTMMFWYRQQPGQSLTLIATANQGSEATYESGFVIDKFPISRPNLTFSTLTVSNMSPEDSSIYLCSGGARGETQYFGPGTRLLVL.

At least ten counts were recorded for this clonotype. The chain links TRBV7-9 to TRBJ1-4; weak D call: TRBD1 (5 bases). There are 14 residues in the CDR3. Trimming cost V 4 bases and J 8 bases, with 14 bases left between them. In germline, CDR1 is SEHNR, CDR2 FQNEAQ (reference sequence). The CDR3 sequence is CASSSGTQREKLFF. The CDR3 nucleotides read TGTGCCAGCAGCTCCGGGACCCAGCGGGAAAAACTGTTTTTT.

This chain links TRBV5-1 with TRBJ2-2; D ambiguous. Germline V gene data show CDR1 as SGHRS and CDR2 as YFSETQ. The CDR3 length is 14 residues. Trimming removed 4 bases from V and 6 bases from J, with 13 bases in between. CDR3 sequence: CASSIGPRAGELFF. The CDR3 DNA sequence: TGCGCCAGCAGCATCGGACCAAGGGCCGGGGAGCTGTTTTTT.

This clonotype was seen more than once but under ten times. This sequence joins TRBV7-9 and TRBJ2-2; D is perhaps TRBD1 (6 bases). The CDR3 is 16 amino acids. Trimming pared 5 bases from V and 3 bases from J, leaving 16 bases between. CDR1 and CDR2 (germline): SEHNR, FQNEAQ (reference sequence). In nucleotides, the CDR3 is TGTGCCAGCAGCCCCACAGGGATTTTTTACACCGGGGAGCTGTTTTTT. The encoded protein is CASSPTGIFYTGELFF.

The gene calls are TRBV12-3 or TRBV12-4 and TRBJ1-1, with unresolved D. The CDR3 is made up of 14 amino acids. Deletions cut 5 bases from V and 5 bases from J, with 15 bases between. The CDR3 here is CASSLPGGWTEAFF. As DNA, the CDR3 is TGTGCCAGCAGTCTACCGGGCGGGTGGACTGAAGCTTTCTTT.

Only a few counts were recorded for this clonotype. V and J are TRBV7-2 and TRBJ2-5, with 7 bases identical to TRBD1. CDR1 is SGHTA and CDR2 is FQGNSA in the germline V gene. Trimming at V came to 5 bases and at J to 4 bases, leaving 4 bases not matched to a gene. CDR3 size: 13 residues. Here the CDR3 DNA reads TGTGCCAGCAGCCCGGGACAGATAGAGACCCAGTACTTC. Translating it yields CASSPGQIETQYF.

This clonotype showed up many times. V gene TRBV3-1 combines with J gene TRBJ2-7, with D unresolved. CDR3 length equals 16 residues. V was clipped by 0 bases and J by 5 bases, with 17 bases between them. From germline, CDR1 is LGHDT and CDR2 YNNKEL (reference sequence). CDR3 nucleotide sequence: TGTGCCAGCAGCCAAGATGTAGCCCGCAAGCGAGACGAGCAGTACTTC. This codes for CASSQDVARKRDEQYF.

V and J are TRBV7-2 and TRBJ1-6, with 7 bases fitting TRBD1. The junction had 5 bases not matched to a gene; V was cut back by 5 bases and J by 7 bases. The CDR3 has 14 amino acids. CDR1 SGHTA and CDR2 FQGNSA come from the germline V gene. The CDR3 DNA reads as TGTGCCAGCAGCCAGGGACAGCTCAATTCACCCCTCCACTTT. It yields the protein CASSQGQLNSPLHF.

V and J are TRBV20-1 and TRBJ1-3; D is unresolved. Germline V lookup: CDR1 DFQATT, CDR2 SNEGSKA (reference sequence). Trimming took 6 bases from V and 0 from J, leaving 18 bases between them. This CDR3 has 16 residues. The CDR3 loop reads CSATLGAVASGNTIYF. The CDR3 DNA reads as TGCAGTGCAACCCTTGGTGCGGTCGCCTCTGGAAACACCATATATTTT.

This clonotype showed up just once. The DNA for the CDR3 is TGCGCCAGCAGACAGTCAGGGGTTAGCGGGGAGCTGTTTTTT. The encoded protein is CASRQSGVSGELFF. This sequence joins TRBV5-1 and TRBJ2-2, with D perhaps matching TRBD1 (6 bases). The CDR3 runs 14 residues. CDR1 and CDR2 (germline): SGHRS, YFSETQ. Trimming pared 5 bases from V and 7 bases from J, leaving 15 bases between. Drawing the rest from reference TRBV5-1 and TRBJ2-2, the complete variable domain is KAGVTQTPRYLIKTRGQQVTLSCSPISGHRSVSWYQQTPGQGLQFLFEYFSETQRNKGNFPGRFSGRQFSNSRSEMNVSTLELGDSALYLCASRQSGVSGELFFGEGSRLTVL.

CDR3 amino acids: CASSEGGGQNYEQYV. DNA of the CDR3: TGTGCCAGCAGCGAAGGTGGCGGCCAGAACTACGAGCAGTACGTC. The chain employs TRBV6-1 and TRBJ2-7; D not certain. The CDR3 runs 15 residues. From germline, CDR1 is MNHNS and CDR2 SASEGT.